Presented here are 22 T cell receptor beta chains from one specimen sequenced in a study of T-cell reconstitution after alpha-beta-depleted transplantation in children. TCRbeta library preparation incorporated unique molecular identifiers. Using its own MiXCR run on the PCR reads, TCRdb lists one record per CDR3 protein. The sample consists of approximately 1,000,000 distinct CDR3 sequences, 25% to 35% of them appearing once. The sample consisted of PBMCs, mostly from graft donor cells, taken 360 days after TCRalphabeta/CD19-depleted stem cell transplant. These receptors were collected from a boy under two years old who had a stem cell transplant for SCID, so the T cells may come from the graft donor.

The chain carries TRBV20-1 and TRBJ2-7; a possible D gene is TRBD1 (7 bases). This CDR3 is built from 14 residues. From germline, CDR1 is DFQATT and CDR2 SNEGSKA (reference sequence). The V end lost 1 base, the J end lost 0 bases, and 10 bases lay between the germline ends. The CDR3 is CSARAGGSSYEQYF. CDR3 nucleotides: TGCAGTGCTAGAGCAGGGGGGAGCTCCTACGAGCAGTACTTC.

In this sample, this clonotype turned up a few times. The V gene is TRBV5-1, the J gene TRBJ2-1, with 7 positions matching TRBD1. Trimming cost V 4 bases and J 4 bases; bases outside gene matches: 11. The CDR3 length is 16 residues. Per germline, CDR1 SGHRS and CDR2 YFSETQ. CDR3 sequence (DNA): TGCGCCAGCAGCCCCAATGCAGGGGGTTCTTACAATGAGCAGTTCTTC. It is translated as CASSPNAGGSYNEQFF.

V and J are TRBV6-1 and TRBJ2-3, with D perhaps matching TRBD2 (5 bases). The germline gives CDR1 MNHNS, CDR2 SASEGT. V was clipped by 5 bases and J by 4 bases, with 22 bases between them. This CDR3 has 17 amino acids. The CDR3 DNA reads TGTGCCAGCAGTACCCACCACCTGGGAGCTAATGCAGATACGCAGTATTTT. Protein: CASSTHHLGANADTQYF.

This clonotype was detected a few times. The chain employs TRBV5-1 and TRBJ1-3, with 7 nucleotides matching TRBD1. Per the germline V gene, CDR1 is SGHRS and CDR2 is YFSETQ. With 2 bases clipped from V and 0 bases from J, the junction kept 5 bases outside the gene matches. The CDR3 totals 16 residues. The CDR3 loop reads CASSFRDSTSGNTIYF. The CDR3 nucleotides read TGCGCCAGCAGCTTTCGGGACAGTACCTCTGGAAACACCATATATTTT.

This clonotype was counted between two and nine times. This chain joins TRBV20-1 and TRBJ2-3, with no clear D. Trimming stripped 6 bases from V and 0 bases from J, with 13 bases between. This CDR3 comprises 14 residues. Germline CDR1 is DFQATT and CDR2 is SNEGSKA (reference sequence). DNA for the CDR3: TGCAGTGCCCCCACCCGCTCTAGCACAGATACGCAGTATTTT. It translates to CSAPTRSSTDTQYF.

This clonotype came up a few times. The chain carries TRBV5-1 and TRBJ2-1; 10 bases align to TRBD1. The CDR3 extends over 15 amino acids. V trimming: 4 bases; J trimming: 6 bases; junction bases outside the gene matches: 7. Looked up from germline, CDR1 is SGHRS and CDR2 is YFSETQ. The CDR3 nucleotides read TGCGCCAGCAGCGCCAGACAGGGGGCGGGCAATGAGCAGTTCTTC. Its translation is CASSARQGAGNEQFF.

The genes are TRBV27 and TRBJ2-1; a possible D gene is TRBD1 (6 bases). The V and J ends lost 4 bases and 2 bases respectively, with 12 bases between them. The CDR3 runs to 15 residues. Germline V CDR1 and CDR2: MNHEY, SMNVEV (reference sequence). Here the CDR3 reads CASSSYRVTYNEQFF. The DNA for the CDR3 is TGTGCCAGCAGTTCTTACAGGGTCACCTACAATGAGCAGTTCTTC.

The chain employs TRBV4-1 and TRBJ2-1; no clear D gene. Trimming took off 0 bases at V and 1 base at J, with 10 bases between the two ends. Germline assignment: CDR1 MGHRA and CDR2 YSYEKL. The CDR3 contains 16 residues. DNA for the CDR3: TGCGCCAGCAGCCAAGATATTGGCCCATCCTACAATGAGCAGTTCTTC. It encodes CASSQDIGPSYNEQFF.

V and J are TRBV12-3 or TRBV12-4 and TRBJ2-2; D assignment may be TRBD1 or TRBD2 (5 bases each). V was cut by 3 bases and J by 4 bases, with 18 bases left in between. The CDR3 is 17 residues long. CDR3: CASSFPGLGVPTGELFF. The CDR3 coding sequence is TGTGCCAGCAGTTTCCCGGGGCTCGGGGTTCCCACCGGGGAGCTGTTTTTT.

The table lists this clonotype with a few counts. In DNA, the CDR3 is TGTGCCAGCAGCCTTCCCAGAGGGAAGGCCCAGTACTTC. Amino acids: CASSLPRGKAQYF. The J gene is TRBJ2-5, the V gene TRBV5-6, with D maybe TRBD2 (5 bases). Germline CDR1 and CDR2: SGHDT and YYEEEE. The length of the CDR3 is 13 residues. The V end was cut by 4 bases, the J end by 9 bases, with 16 bases between.

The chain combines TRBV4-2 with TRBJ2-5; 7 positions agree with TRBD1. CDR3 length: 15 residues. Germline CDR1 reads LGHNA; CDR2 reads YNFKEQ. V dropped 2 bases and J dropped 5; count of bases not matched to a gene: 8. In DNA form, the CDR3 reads TGTGCCAGCAGCCAAAGACAGGGTTTGGGGGAGACCCAGTACTTC. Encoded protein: CASSQRQGLGETQYF.

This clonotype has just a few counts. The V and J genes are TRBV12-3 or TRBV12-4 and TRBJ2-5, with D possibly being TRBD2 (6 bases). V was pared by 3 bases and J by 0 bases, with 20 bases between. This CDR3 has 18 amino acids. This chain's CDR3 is CASSLGFGAGGYQETQYF. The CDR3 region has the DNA TGTGCCAGCAGTTTGGGGTTTGGGGCTGGAGGGTACCAAGAGACCCAGTACTTC.

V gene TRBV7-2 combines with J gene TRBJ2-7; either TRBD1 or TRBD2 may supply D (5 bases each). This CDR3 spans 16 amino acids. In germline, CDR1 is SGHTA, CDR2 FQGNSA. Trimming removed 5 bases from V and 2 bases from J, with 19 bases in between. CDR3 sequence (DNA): TGTGCCAGCAGCCGCGTCGGGATCCAGGGAACCTACGAGCAGTACTTC. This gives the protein CASSRVGIQGTYEQYF.

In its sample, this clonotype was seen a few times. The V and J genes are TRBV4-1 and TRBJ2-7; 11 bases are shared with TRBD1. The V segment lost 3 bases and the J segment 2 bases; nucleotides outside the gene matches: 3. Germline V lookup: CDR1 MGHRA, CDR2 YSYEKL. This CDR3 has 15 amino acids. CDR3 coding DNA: TGCGCCAGCAGCCAGGGACAGGGGGGACCCTACGAGCAGTACTTC. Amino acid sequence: CASSQGQGGPYEQYF.

CDR3 residues: CSARDFRQNTGELFF. The CDR3 nucleotides are TGCAGTGCTAGAGATTTCCGGCAGAACACCGGGGAGCTGTTTTTT. The gene calls are TRBV20-1 and TRBJ2-2; D not resolved. Trimming shortened V by 0 bases and J by 1 base, and 9 bases separated the two germline ends. CDR3 length: 15 residues. From germline, CDR1 is DFQATT and CDR2 SNEGSKA (reference sequence).

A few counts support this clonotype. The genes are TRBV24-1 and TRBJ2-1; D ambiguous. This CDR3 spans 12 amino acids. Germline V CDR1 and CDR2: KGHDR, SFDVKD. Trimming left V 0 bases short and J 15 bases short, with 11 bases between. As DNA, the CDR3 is TGTGCCACCAGTGATTTGGCCCACTACCCGTTCTTC. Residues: CATSDLAHYPFF.

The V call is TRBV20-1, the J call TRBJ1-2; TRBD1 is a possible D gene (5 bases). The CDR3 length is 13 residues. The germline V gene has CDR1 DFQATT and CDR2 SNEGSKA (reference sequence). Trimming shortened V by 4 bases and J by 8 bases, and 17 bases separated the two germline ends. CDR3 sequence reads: CSANKLGRDGYTF. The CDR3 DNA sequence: TGCAGTGCTAACAAGCTGGGCAGGGACGGCTACACCTTC.

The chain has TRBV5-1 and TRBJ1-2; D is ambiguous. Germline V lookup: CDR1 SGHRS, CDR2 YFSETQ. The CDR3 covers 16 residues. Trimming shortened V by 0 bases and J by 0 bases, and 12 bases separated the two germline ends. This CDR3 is CASSLGVPGSNYGYTF. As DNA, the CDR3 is TGCGCCAGCAGCTTGGGGGTCCCGGGTTCTAACTATGGCTACACCTTC.

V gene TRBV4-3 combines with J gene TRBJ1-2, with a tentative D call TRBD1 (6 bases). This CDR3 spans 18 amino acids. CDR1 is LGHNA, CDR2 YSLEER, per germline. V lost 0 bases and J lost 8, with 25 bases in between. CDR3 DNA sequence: TGCGCCAGCAGCCAAGATCGGTGGGCGGGCAGGGGAATCGAGGGCTACACCTTC. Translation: CASSQDRWAGRGIEGYTF.

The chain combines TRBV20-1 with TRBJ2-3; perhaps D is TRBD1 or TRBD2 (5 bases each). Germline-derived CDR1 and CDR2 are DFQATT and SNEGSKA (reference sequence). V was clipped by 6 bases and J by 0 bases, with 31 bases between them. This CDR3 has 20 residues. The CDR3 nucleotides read TGCAGTGCGGCGGACTCCCGCCCCAGGGAAACTACCTCTAGCACAGATACGCAGTATTTT. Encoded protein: CSAADSRPRETTSSTDTQYF.

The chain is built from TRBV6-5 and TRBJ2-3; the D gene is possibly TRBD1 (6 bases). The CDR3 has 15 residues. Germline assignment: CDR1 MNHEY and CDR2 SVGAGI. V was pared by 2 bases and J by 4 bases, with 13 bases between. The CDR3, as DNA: TGTGCCAGCAGTTACCAAAACAGGGCGGCAGATACGCAGTATTTT. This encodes CASSYQNRAADTQYF.

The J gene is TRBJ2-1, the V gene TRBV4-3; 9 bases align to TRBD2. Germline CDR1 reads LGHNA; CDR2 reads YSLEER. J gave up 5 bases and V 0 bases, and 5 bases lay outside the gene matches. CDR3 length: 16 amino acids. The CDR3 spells CASSQEAGGFDNEQFF. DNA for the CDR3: TGCGCCAGCAGCCAAGAGGCGGGGGGGTTCGACAATGAGCAGTTCTTC.